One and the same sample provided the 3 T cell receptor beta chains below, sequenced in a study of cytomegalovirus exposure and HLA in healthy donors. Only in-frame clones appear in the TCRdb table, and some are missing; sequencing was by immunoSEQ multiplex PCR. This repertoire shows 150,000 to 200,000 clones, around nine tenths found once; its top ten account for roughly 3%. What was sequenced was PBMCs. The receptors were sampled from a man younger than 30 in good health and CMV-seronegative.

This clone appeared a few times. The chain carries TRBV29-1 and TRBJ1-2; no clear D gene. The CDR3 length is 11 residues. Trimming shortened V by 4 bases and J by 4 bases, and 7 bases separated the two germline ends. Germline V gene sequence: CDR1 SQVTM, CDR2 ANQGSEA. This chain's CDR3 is CSVGGSYGYTF. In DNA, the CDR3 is TGCAGCGTTGGCGGGTCCTATGGCTACACCTTC.

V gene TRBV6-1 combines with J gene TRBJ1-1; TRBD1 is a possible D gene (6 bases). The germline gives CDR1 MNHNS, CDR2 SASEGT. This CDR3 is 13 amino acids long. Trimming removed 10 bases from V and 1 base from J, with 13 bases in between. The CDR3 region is CATLQGGNTEAFF. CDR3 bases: TGTGCCACCCTACAAGGGGGGAACACTGAAGCTTTCTTT.

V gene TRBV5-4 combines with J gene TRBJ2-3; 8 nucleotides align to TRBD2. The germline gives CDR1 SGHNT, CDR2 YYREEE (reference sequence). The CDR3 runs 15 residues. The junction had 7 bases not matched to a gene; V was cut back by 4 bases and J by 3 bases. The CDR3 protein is CASSQGTRGTDTQYF. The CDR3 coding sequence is TGTGCCAGCAGCCAAGGGACTAGGGGGACAGATACGCAGTATTTT.